This TCR beta chain came from a study of blood T cell repertoires in COVID-19. Turning to the study itself: Material from acute and convalescent COVID-19 was sourced from the United States, Italy and Spain. In each case, the material was cDNA or gDNA derived from T cells, B-cell-depleted T cells, or PBMCs.

The assay was immunoSEQ multiplex PCR, and TCRdb's table has in-frame clones only and misses some. The sample gives 140,000 or so clones, 80% to 85% of which show up once; approximately 4.1% is in the top ten. CDR1 and CDR2 from the germline V gene are KGHDR and SFDVKD. This CDR3 is 14 amino acids long. V shed 4 bases and J 8 bases; nucleotides not matched to a gene: 5. The clonotype was recovered from a woman older than 75 with acute or convalescent COVID-19. The rearrangement links TRBV24-1 to TRBJ1-4, with 8 positions matching TRBD1. Source material: peripheral blood. Here the CDR3 reads CATSEGQGREKLFF. CDR3 DNA: TGTGCCACCAGTGAAGGACAGGGTAGAGAAAAACTGTTTTTT.